Each of the 5 T cell receptor beta chains below was sequenced from the same sample in a study of T cell changes during pregnancy in multiple sclerosis. Here immunoSEQ multiplex PCR was the method, and the copy in TCRdb shows in-frame clones only, minus some. The profile shows 55,000 to 85,000 clones, approximately 92% of them singletons. The sequenced sample was peripheral blood, obtained in the second trimester of pregnancy. These receptors all stem from a female donor with multiple sclerosis, enrolled in a pregnancy study.

The chain links TRBV2 to TRBJ1-2, with a tentative D call TRBD1 (5 bases). The CDR3 runs to 14 residues. The germline V and J ends were trimmed by 7 bases and 4 bases, with 16 bases remaining between them. Germline CDR1 is SNHLY and CDR2 is FYNNEI. In DNA, the CDR3 is TGTGCCAGCAAACTGACCAAGGGGCCCTATGGCTACACCTTC. It translates to CASKLTKGPYGYTF.

V usage is TRBV18 and J usage is TRBJ1-3; D gene uncertain. Trimming cost V 0 bases and J 3 bases, with 12 bases left between them. Germline CDR1 reads KGHSH; CDR2 reads LQKENI. The length of the CDR3 is 16 residues. The CDR3 reads CASSPPSGSLGNTIYF. Written as DNA, the CDR3 is TGTGCCAGCTCACCACCATCGGGTTCGCTTGGAAACACCATATATTTT.

The CDR3 here is CASSQALSTGELFF. The CDR3 DNA reads TGTGCCAGCAGCCAAGCCCTCTCCACCGGGGAGCTGTTTTTT. The V and J genes are TRBV14 and TRBJ2-2; D is unresolved. The V end was cut by 1 base, the J end by 4 bases, with 7 bases between. The CDR3 loop spans 14 amino acids. From germline, CDR1 is SGHDN and CDR2 FVKESK.

The chain employs TRBV5-1 and TRBJ2-7; 8 bases line up with TRBD2. CDR1 is SGHRS and CDR2 is YFSETQ in the germline V gene. With V trimmed by 2 bases and J by 3 bases, 4 bases remained unmatched. The CDR3 is 14 residues long. CDR3 DNA sequence: TGCGCCAGCAGCTTCCGGGAGGGGCACTACGAGCAGTACTTC. Its protein is CASSFREGHYEQYF.

The chain employs TRBV5-1 and TRBJ2-7; D possibly corresponds to TRBD1 (5 bases). Between the trimmed V and J ends, which lost 1 base and 1 base, there was a span of 12 bases. Germline V gives CDR1 SGHRS, CDR2 YFSETQ. The CDR3 covers 15 residues. CDR3 amino acids: CASSLQAGPSYEQYF. Written as DNA, the CDR3 is TGCGCCAGCAGCTTGCAGGCAGGGCCTTCCTACGAGCAGTACTTC.